The 16 T cell receptor beta chains presented below share a single source sample, sequenced in a study of blood T cell repertoires in COVID-19. Here immunoSEQ multiplex PCR was the method, and the copy in TCRdb shows in-frame clones only, minus some. The top ten hold around 4.6% of the sample, which has about 63,000 clones, around 92% seen once. Input material: peripheral blood. The receptors were sampled from a man aged 50-60 years with active COVID-19.

V usage is TRBV2 and J usage is TRBJ2-7, with D possibly being TRBD1 (5 bases). The CDR3 consists of 12 residues. Trimming removed 7 bases from V and 2 bases from J, with 9 bases in between. The germline gives CDR1 SNHLY, CDR2 FYNNEI. The CDR3 DNA reads TGTGCCAGCACCTTGGGGCCCTACGAGCAGTACTTC. This encodes CASTLGPYEQYF. Full variable domain (remainder filled in from reference TRBV2 and TRBJ2-7): EPEVTQTPSHQVTQMGQEVILRCVPISNHLYFYWYRQILGQKVEFLVSFYNNEISEKSEIFDDQFSVERPDGSNFTLKIRSTKLEDSAMYFCASTLGPYEQYFGPGTRLTVT.

A single count supports this clone. The rearrangement links TRBV24-1 to TRBJ2-5; 9 bases align to TRBD1. J lost 2 bases, V lost 5 bases, and 5 bases had no gene match. CDR3 length: 15 residues. The germline gives CDR1 KGHDR, CDR2 SFDVKD. CDR3 amino acids: CATSVGTGLQETQYF. The CDR3 DNA reads as TGTGCCACCAGTGTCGGGACAGGGTTACAAGAGACCCAGTACTTC.

The chain carries TRBV27 and TRBJ1-5; TRBD1 might be the D (6 bases). The V end was cut by 9 bases, the J end by 2 bases, with 17 bases between. From germline, CDR1 is MNHEY and CDR2 SMNVEV (reference sequence). CDR3 length equals 15 residues. CDR3: CARGLRGMGNQPQHF. The CDR3 DNA reads as TGTGCCAGGGGCTTGAGGGGGATGGGCAATCAGCCCCAGCATTTT.

This chain links TRBV7-2 with TRBJ1-4; 8 nucleotides align to TRBD1. V was clipped by 1 base and J by 5 bases; unmatched bases: 3. Germline assignment: CDR1 SGHTA and CDR2 FQGNSA. This CDR3 spans 15 amino acids. The CDR3 protein is CASSLGTGQNEKLFF. The DNA of the CDR3 is TGTGCCAGCAGCTTAGGGACAGGGCAAAATGAAAAACTGTTTTTT.

V gene TRBV2 combines with J gene TRBJ1-5; possibly TRBD1 for D (5 bases). Germline CDR1 is SNHLY and CDR2 is FYNNEI. Trimming took 1 base from V and 6 from J, leaving 13 bases between them. The CDR3 spans 15 residues. The CDR3 spells CASSEVGQAVQPQHF. DNA for the CDR3: TGTGCCAGCAGTGAAGTGGGGCAGGCAGTTCAGCCCCAGCATTTT. Filled out from reference TRBV2 and TRBJ1-5, the complete variable domain reads EPEVTQTPSHQVTQMGQEVILRCVPISNHLYFYWYRQILGQKVEFLVSFYNNEISEKSEIFDDQFSVERPDGSNFTLKIRSTKLEDSAMYFCASSEVGQAVQPQHFGDGTRLSIL.

This chain links TRBV5-1 with TRBJ1-1; tentative D call: TRBD1 (5 bases). CDR1 and CDR2 (germline): SGHRS, YFSETQ. CDR3 length: 13 residues. Trimming removed 1 base from V and 1 base from J, with 5 bases in between. CDR3 protein: CASSLTGNTEAFF. CDR3 DNA sequence: TGCGCCAGCAGCTTGACAGGGAACACTGAAGCTTTCTTT.

The J gene is TRBJ1-4, the V gene TRBV27; 9 bases are shared with TRBD1. The CDR3 sequence is 15 residues long. The V gene end was trimmed by 5 bases and the J gene end by 4 bases; junction bases not matched to a gene: 5. Germline V gene data show CDR1 as MNHEY and CDR2 as SMNVEV (reference sequence). In DNA form, the CDR3 reads TGTGCCAGCAGTCCAACAGGGGGCCTTAATGAAAAACTGTTTTTT. This encodes CASSPTGGLNEKLFF.

The chain uses TRBV6-5 and TRBJ1-1; D possibly corresponds to TRBD1 (6 bases). The CDR3 contains 13 residues. Germline V CDR1 and CDR2: MNHEY, SVGAGI. V dropped 10 bases and J dropped 5 bases, with 17 bases sitting between them. As DNA, the CDR3 is TGTGCCACCACAGGGAACCCAGGGACTGAAGCTTTCTTT. Protein sequence: CATTGNPGTEAFF.

This clone appeared a single time. The chain joins TRBV18 to TRBJ2-6, with 7 bases lining up with TRBD2. The CDR3 sequence is 17 residues long. The germline V gene encodes CDR1 KGHSH and CDR2 LQKENI. Unmatched junction bases numbered 10, after V lost 5 bases and J lost 3 bases. In DNA, the CDR3 is TGTGCCAGCTCAAACAGCGGGAAAGCTAGTGGGGCCAACGTCCTGACTTTC. Its protein product is CASSNSGKASGANVLTF.

The chain combines TRBV5-1 with TRBJ2-5; 12 bases map to TRBD2. Germline V gene sequence: CDR1 SGHRS, CDR2 YFSETQ. Germline trimming cut 4 bases from V and 4 bases from J; bases unmatched to any gene: 2. The CDR3 covers 14 residues. The CDR3 nucleotides read TGCGCCAGCAGCCAGGGACTAGCGGGAGAGACCCAGTACTTC. Translated: CASSQGLAGETQYF.

The genes are TRBV4-2 and TRBJ2-5, with 10 bases that match TRBD2. There are 16 residues in the CDR3. The germline V gene encodes CDR1 LGHNA and CDR2 YNFKEQ. The V gene end was trimmed by 0 bases and the J gene end by 6 bases; junction bases not matched to a gene: 7. CDR3 loop: CASSQEIAGGKKTQYF. The DNA of the CDR3 is TGTGCCAGCAGCCAAGAAATAGCGGGGGGCAAGAAGACCCAGTACTTC.

This rearrangement joins TRBV7-9 to TRBJ2-7; 7 bases agree with TRBD1. This CDR3 has 13 residues. Germline CDR1 is SEHNR and CDR2 is FQNEAQ (reference sequence). V dropped 5 bases and J dropped 4; count of bases not matched to a gene: 5. CDR3: CASSTSGGYEQYF. CDR3 DNA: TGTGCCAGCAGCACCTCAGGGGGTTACGAGCAGTACTTC.

The V and J genes are TRBV11-2 and TRBJ2-7; D unresolved. Trimming pared 1 base from V and 4 bases from J, leaving 8 bases between. This CDR3 contains 13 residues. CDR1 is SGHAT, CDR2 FQNNGV, per germline. CDR3 protein: CASSLGLTYEQYF. The CDR3 coding sequence is TGTGCCAGCAGCTTAGGCCTGACTTACGAGCAGTACTTC.

The rearrangement joins TRBV7-8 to TRBJ1-4; D gene uncertain. The germline V and J ends were trimmed by 3 bases and 0 bases, with 11 bases remaining between them. The CDR3 length is 16 residues. CDR1 is SGHVS and CDR2 is FQNEAQ in the germline V gene. The CDR3 nucleotides are TGTGCCAGCAGCTTGGTGGTTGCGGCAACTAATGAAAAACTGTTTTTT. This codes for CASSLVVAATNEKLFF.

This sequence joins TRBV6-4 and TRBJ2-7; TRBD2 matches at 7 bases. V trimming: 3 bases; J trimming: 3 bases; junction bases outside the gene matches: 8. The CDR3 has 15 amino acids. CDR1 is MRHNA and CDR2 is SNTAGT in the germline V gene. The CDR3 sequence: CASSEYGGDRYEQYF. Written as DNA, the CDR3 is TGTGCCAGCAGTGAATATGGGGGGGACCGCTACGAGCAGTACTTC.

This clone appeared a single time. The chain links TRBV9 to TRBJ2-1; 10 bases are a match to TRBD2. The germline V gene has CDR1 SGDLS and CDR2 YYNGEE. V gave up 0 bases and J gave up 7 bases; unmatched junction bases: 16. This CDR3 contains 19 residues. For the CDR3, the DNA is TGTGCCAGCAGCGTAGTCTTTGGTGGGGCTAGCGGGAGCATAAATGAGCAGTTCTTC. Amino acid sequence: CASSVVFGGASGSINEQFF.